The clone carrying this TCR beta chain was detected once. Profiled with immunoSEQ multiplex PCR; TCRdb holds only in-frame clones, not every one. The table has roughly 92,000 clones, about nine tenths seen once. This entry is derived from a study of blood T cell repertoires in COVID-19. At the level of the study: The United States, Italy and Spain provided the acute and convalescent COVID-19 samples. PBMCs, B-cell-depleted T cells, or T cells were the source of the cDNA or gDNA that made up the material.

Germline V lookup: CDR1 MNHNS, CDR2 SASEGT. CDR3 length: 14 amino acids. With V trimmed by 1 base and J by 1 base, 0 bases remained unmatched. The origin of this receptor is a man aged 45 to 65 with acute or convalescent COVID-19. V usage is TRBV6-1 and J usage is TRBJ2-5, with 7 nucleotides matching TRBD2. Sequencing was performed on peripheral blood. The CDR3 protein is CASSEGGGQETQYF. CDR3 nucleotides: TGTGCCAGCAGTGAAGGCGGGGGCCAAGAGACCCAGTACTTC.